The T cell receptor beta chain described here comes from a study of shared clonotypes between healthy human individuals. Study-level points and caveats: Clonotype sharing among donors was expected to depend on sequencing depth.

V dropped 3 bases and J dropped 7; count of bases not matched to a gene: 8. Looked up from germline, CDR1 is MGHRA and CDR2 is YSYEKL. CDR3 length: 15 residues. Libraries were prepared by immunoSEQ multiplex PCR; TCRdb keeps only in-frame clonotypes and omits some of them. The repertoire holds approximately 2.3 million clones, with approximately 93% as singletons. Comments on this clone: Its antigen remains unknown.

The sequence was collected from a man between 18 and 29 years old in good health. Some clones in this sample may be carry-over from other donors' samples. The rearrangement links TRBV4-1 to TRBJ2-1, with 8 nucleotides matching TRBD2. The sample taken for sequencing was naive CD4+ T cells from PBMCs. Subset given: CD45RA+ positively selected. The CDR3 DNA sequence: TGCGCCAGCAGCCACCCCGGGACTAGGTCGAATGAGCAGTTCTTC. This sequence encodes CASSHPGTRSNEQFF.